Here is one T cell receptor (beta chain) with its context. Its antigen is unidentified. TCRdb itself ran the 5' RACE reads through MiXCR, one entry per CDR3 protein. The table includes under 600,000 distinct CDR3 sequences, about 13% detected once. The entry originates in a study of T cells after yellow fever vaccination. Study-level points and caveats: Abundant clonotypes from the bulk population could get into FACS-sorted repertoires as contaminants. Among primary-vaccination clones, most reappeared after the booster, at about 95% for CD4 and roughly 88% for CD8.

The material sequenced was PBMCs, taken on the day of the yellow fever booster vaccination. This clonotype originated in a young man who received the YFV17D yellow fever vaccine.

The CDR3 coding sequence is TGTGCCAGCAGCCTCCGTTTCCGGGAGCTGTTTTTT. Translating gives CASSLRFRELFF. The V gene is TRBV7-2, the J gene TRBJ2-2, with no clear D. The CDR3 runs to 12 residues. The germline V and J ends were trimmed by 5 bases and 9 bases, with 10 bases remaining between them. Per germline, CDR1 SGHTA and CDR2 FQGNSA.